These T cell receptor beta chains were read from a single sample in a study of blood T cell repertoires in COVID-19. Sequenced by immunoSEQ multiplex PCR; TCRdb stores in-frame clones only, minus some. Altogether 75,000 or so clones are present, approximately 86% being singletons, with the ten largest covering around 28%. Material for sequencing was peripheral blood. Source of these receptors: a man aged 50 to 60 with acute or convalescent COVID-19. Both conserved end residues are part of each CDR3. The order of the fields is clone size, J gene, D gene, V gene, CDR3 DNA, CDR3 protein. The D gene is left open where the match is weak. Clone size appears in some rows only: once, few, many, or a class for an expanded clone.

abundance: .
j_gene: TRBJ1-3
d_gene: .
v_gene: TRBV7-2
CDR3nt: TGTGCCAGCAGCACGACAAGTGGAAACACCATATATTTT
CDR3aa: CASSTTSGNTIYF

abundance: .
j_gene: TRBJ2-7
d_gene: .
v_gene: TRBV6-5
CDR3nt: TGTGCCAGCAGGTCGACAGTCCTCGAGCAGTACTTC
CDR3aa: CASRSTVLEQYF

abundance: .
j_gene: TRBJ1-1
d_gene: .
v_gene: TRBV10-3
CDR3nt: TGTGCCATCAGTGCCCCAGGGATGAACACTGAAGCTTTCTTT
CDR3aa: CAISAPGMNTEAFF

abundance: .
j_gene: TRBJ2-1
d_gene: TRBD2
v_gene: TRBV10-1
CDR3nt: TGCGCCAGCAGTGACCCCGGGGGGGCGGCTTATGAGCAGTTCTTC
CDR3aa: CASSDPGGAAYEQFF

abundance: .
j_gene: TRBJ1-1
d_gene: .
v_gene: TRBV6-5
CDR3nt: TGTGCCAGCAGACCCAGGGGAGGGAGGGGCACTGAAGCTTTCTTT
CDR3aa: CASRPRGGRGTEAFF

abundance: .
j_gene: TRBJ2-4
d_gene: TRBD1
v_gene: TRBV4-2
CDR3nt: TGTGCCAGCAGCCAAGAAAAGGGGGCCAAGGGAAACATTCAGTACTTC
CDR3aa: CASSQEKGAKGNIQYF

abundance: .
j_gene: TRBJ1-1
d_gene: .
v_gene: TRBV27
CDR3nt: TGTGCCAGCAGTTATACAGGGCTGAACACTGAAGCTTTCTTT
CDR3aa: CASSYTGLNTEAFF

abundance: .
j_gene: TRBJ2-5
d_gene: TRBD2
v_gene: TRBV4-1
CDR3nt: TGCGCCAGCAGCCAAGGTTGGGGGGGGGAGACCCAGTACTTC
CDR3aa: CASSQGWGGETQYF

abundance: .
j_gene: TRBJ1-2
d_gene: TRBD1
v_gene: TRBV7-3
CDR3nt: TGTGCCAGCAGCCCAGACAGGGTAGCCTCCGGCTACACCTTC
CDR3aa: CASSPDRVASGYTF

abundance: .
j_gene: TRBJ2-1
d_gene: .
v_gene: TRBV5-1
CDR3nt: TGCGCCAGCAGCCAAGGACAGGGAGGGGAGCAGTTCTTC
CDR3aa: CASSQGQGGEQFF

abundance: once
j_gene: TRBJ2-3
d_gene: .
v_gene: TRBV29-1
CDR3nt: TGCAGCGCCGCGGGTGCGGATACGCAGTATTTT
CDR3aa: CSAAGADTQYF

abundance: once
j_gene: TRBJ1-4
d_gene: .
v_gene: TRBV6-4
CDR3nt: TGTGCCAGCAGTGACTCAAAAACAGGGCCGAGTTCTAATGAAAAACTGTTTTTT
CDR3aa: CASSDSKTGPSSNEKLFF

abundance: .
j_gene: TRBJ2-5
d_gene: TRBD2
v_gene: TRBV7-8
CDR3nt: TGTGCCAGCAGCTTTTTAGCGGGGGCGGGAGAGACCCAGTACTTC
CDR3aa: CASSFLAGAGETQYF

abundance: .
j_gene: TRBJ1-5
d_gene: .
v_gene: TRBV24-1
CDR3nt: TGTGCCACCAGCGAGAGGGCAGACAATCAGCCCCAGCATTTT
CDR3aa: CATSERADNQPQHF

abundance: .
j_gene: TRBJ1-2
d_gene: .
v_gene: TRBV6-6
CDR3nt: TGTGCCAGCACGGACAGAAACTATGGCTACACCTTC
CDR3aa: CASTDRNYGYTF

abundance: .
j_gene: TRBJ2-2
d_gene: .
v_gene: TRBV3-1/TRBV3-2
CDR3nt: TGTGCCAGCAGCCGCACTTCTGGGGAGCTGTTTTTT
CDR3aa: CASSRTSGELFF